This T cell receptor beta chain was recorded in a study of siplizumab effects on memory and regulatory T cells (dated by TCRdb to the late 2010s). Background on the whole study: The study looked at the effect of siplizumab, an anti-CD2 antibody, on alloreactive T-cell subsets in allogeneic mixed lymphocyte reactions made from human PBMCs. General findings and caveats noted by the study authors: About 80-96% of proliferating CD4+ or CD8+ clones could not be given a naive or memory phenotype. The cumulative frequency of alloreactive sequences traceable to unstimulated CD4+ memory T cells was significantly reduced by siplizumab. Whether proliferating Tregs from siplizumab cultures actually had suppressive function was not functionally confirmed. Because sequences below about 10^-5 frequency were poorly captured, only a minor fraction of alloreactive clones could be mapped to unstimulated subsets. In reactions with siplizumab, an average of 68.8% of mappable alloreactive CD4+ clones were Treg-derived, compared with approximately 29% in control reactions. Unstimulated naive T cells appeared to be more diverse than memory T cells, and naive cells seemed to make a substantial contribution to the alloresponse.

Details on this clone: No antigen is known for it. The input lacks base qualities; no much larger clone sits a single base away.

The library came from the immunoSEQ multiplex PCR assay. Each sample had some 10^5 TCR templates assayed by the deep sequencing platform. Genomic DNA extracted from sorted T cells was the material used for TCRbeta CDR3 sequencing. For the original study's pipeline: The R programming language was used for clonal analysis of TCRbeta CDR3 data. Alloreactive CD4+ and CD8+ clones were defined by comparing unstimulated samples with post-reaction CFSE-low samples. By matching sequences to the repertoires of sorted unstimulated Treg and non-Treg cells, each alloreactive CD4+ clone was assigned a regulatory or non-regulatory origin. TCRdb limited this immuneACCESS table to in-frame rearrangements with V and J called. A share of clones is missing; checked studies link under half to unresolved V genes, and the rest is unexplained. That table supplies the V and J calls and clone size; D and trimming were determined from the DNA. Across this sample there are about 100,000 clones, with around 94% seen only once. The top ten hold approximately 0.58% of the sample.

The CDR3 has 15 amino acids, counting the end cysteine and phenylalanine. Solely the CDR3 DNA is kept, with 45 bases framed from the first base. A distance of 14 bases separates the germline ends of V and J, which lose 4 bases and 3 bases respectively. In the germline V gene, CDR1 corresponds to SGHRS and CDR2 to YFSETQ. TCRbeta CDR3 sequencing was performed on sorted unstimulated T cells and on proliferating T cells recovered from mixed lymphocyte reactions. Fresh whole blood from ten to eleven HLA-typed healthy donors served as the source for isolating PBMCs. To map where alloreactive clones came from, unstimulated CD4+ regulatory T cells were FACS-sorted.

This clonotype originated in a human donor in good health. The chain links TRBV5-1 with TRBJ1-3, with TRBD1 tentatively as D gene (5 bases match). Sequenced: Tregs sorted from blood. For the CDR3, the sequence is CASSNAAGDGNTIYF. The DNA sequence is as follows: TGCGCCAGCAGCAATGCCGCGGGGGATGGAAACACCATATATTTT.